This TCR beta chain is from a study of technical replicates of blood from a few donors. TCRdb's table, derived via immunoSEQ multiplex PCR, lists solely in-frame clones and lacks some. The data contain tens of thousands of clones, roughly 92% of them seen just once; the ten biggest clones take up approximately 0.4%. Sequenced material: T cells isolated from PBMCs. The TCR was taken from a human donor in good health.

CDR3 sequence reads: CASSPESTGFGYGYTF. The CDR3 nucleotides are TGTGCCAGCAGTCCCGAATCGACAGGGTTCGGCTATGGCTACACCTTC. The chain couples TRBV28 to TRBJ1-2; the match to TRBD1 covers 7 bases. J lost 4 bases, V lost 5 bases, and 13 bases had no gene match. CDR1 and CDR2 from the germline V gene are MDHEN and SYDVKM. This CDR3 contains 16 residues.